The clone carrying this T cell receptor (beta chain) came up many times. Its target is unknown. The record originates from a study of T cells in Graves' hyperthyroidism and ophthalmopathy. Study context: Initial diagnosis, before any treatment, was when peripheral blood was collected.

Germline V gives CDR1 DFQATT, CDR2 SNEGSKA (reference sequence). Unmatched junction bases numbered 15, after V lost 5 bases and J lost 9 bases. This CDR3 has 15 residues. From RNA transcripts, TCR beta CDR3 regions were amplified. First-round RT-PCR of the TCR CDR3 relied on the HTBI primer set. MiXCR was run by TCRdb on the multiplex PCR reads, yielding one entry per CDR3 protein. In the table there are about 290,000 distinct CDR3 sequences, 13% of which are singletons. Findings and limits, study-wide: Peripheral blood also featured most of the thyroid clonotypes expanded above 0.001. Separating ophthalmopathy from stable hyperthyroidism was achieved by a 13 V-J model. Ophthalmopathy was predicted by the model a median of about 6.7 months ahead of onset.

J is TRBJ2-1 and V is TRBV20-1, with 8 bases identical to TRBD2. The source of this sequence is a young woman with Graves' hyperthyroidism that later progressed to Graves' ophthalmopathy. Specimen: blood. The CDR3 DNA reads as TGCAGTGCTGGCCCCAGCGGGAGCCTGCCCACTGAGCAGTTCTTC. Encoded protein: CSAGPSGSLPTEQFF.